The 15 T cell receptor beta chains in this list originate from one sample, sequenced in a study of blood T cells in healthy people across ages. Sample-barcoded 5' priming and a J-beta primer mix drove a second PCR of roughly 7 to 11 cycles. TCRdb redid the calling of the 5' RACE reads with MiXCR, one entry per CDR3 protein. The sample shows about 970,000 distinct CDR3 sequences, roughly half of them seen only once. Specimen: blood. The source is a woman aged 55-70 years in good health.

This clonotype was detected a few times. V is TRBV9 and J is TRBJ2-5, with 9 positions matching TRBD2. This CDR3 region has 16 residues. V gave up 2 bases and J gave up 5 bases; unmatched junction bases: 10. Germline lookup yields CDR1 SGDLS and CDR2 YYNGEE. The CDR3 spells CASSVGSGSSVETQYF. CDR3 DNA sequence: TGTGCCAGCAGCGTTGGTAGCGGGAGCTCGGTGGAGACCCAGTACTTC.

This clonotype was counted a few times. This sequence joins TRBV4-2 and TRBJ2-1, with TRBD1 identical over 10 bases. The CDR3 contains 15 residues. V gave up 5 bases and J gave up 7 bases; unmatched junction bases: 8. Germline CDR1 is LGHNA and CDR2 is YNFKEQ. The CDR3, as DNA: TGTGCCAGCAGCGAGACAGGGGGCTTTGGGAATGAGCAGTTCTTC. Encoded protein: CASSETGGFGNEQFF.

This clonotype appeared a few times. The J gene is TRBJ2-1, the V gene TRBV15, with D tentatively TRBD2 (6 bases). Between the trimmed V and J ends, which lost 1 base and 6 bases, there was a span of 16 bases. The CDR3 is 16 amino acids. Germline V lookup: CDR1 LNHNV, CDR2 YYDKDF (reference sequence). This chain's CDR3 is CATSRGAGLESNEQFF. Here the CDR3 DNA reads TGTGCCACCAGCAGAGGGGCGGGACTTGAGAGCAATGAGCAGTTCTTC.

Turning to this clonotype: The junction departs from germline at one end; a sequencing error may be responsible. The chain carries TRBV20-1 and TRBJ2-3, with TRBD1 matching over 7 bases. The V gene's germline CDR1 is DFQATT and CDR2 SNEGSKA (reference sequence). CDR3 length equals 16 residues. The CDR3 here is CSARDRYHLGTDAQYF. CDR3 nucleotide sequence: TGCAGTGCTAGAGACCGCTATCATTTGGGGACAGATGCGCAGTATTTT.

The chain links TRBV12-3 or TRBV12-4 to TRBJ2-5, with D perhaps TRBD2 (6 bases). The CDR3 extends over 17 amino acids. Trimming removed 8 bases at V and 1 base at J, with 23 bases between. This CDR3 reads CASSLPRGSLGQETQYF. The CDR3 DNA sequence: TGTGCCAGCTCCTTACCCCGGGGGAGTTTGGGCCAAGAGACCCAGTACTTC.

The V call is TRBV7-7, the J call TRBJ2-4; 8 nucleotides agree with TRBD1. The J call is in doubt because the DNA end fits TRBJ2-7 better. The CDR3 is 12 amino acids. CDR1 and CDR2 (germline): SSHAT, FNYEAQ (reference sequence). CDR3 amino acids: CASSITGGEQYF. Written as DNA, the CDR3 is TGTGCCAGCAGCATCACAGGGGGCGAGCAGTACTTC.

The V call is TRBV5-1, the J call TRBJ2-7; 8 bases are shared with TRBD1. The CDR3 sequence is 15 residues long. V was clipped by 0 bases and J by 1 base; unmatched bases: 3. Germline loops: CDR1 SGHRS, CDR2 YFSETQ. In DNA form, the CDR3 reads TGCGCCAGCAGCTTGGGACAGGGGCGATCCTACGAGCAGTACTTC. Its protein is CASSLGQGRSYEQYF.

This sequence joins TRBV4-1 and TRBJ2-1; a possible D gene is TRBD2 (7 bases). The V end lost 0 bases, the J end lost 3 bases, and 15 bases lay between the germline ends. CDR1 is MGHRA, CDR2 YSYEKL, per germline. The CDR3 has 17 residues. The CDR3 DNA follows: TGCGCCAGCAGCCAAGAGGGGGGGCAGGGCATCTACAATGAGCAGTTCTTC. Translated: CASSQEGGQGIYNEQFF.

This clonotype was seen only a few times. This rearrangement joins TRBV14 to TRBJ2-7; D is perhaps TRBD1 or TRBD2 (5 bases each). The CDR3 length is 15 residues. Per the germline V gene, CDR1 is SGHDN and CDR2 is FVKESK. V lost 5 bases and J 3 bases, leaving 17 bases between the germline ends. Here the CDR3 DNA reads TGTGCCAGCAGCTTGACAACGGGACCCATCTACGAGCAGTACTTC. It is translated as CASSLTTGPIYEQYF. Full variable domain (outside the CDR3, taken from reference TRBV14 and TRBJ2-7): EAGVTQFPSHSVIEKGQTVTLRCDPISGHDNLYWYRRVMGKEIKFLLHFVKESKQDESGMPNNRFLAERTGGTYSTLKVQPAELEDSGVYFCASSLTTGPIYEQYFGPGTRLTVT.

This clonotype was found a few times. J is TRBJ2-7 and V is TRBV20-1; 11 bases line up with TRBD1. CDR1 is DFQATT, CDR2 SNEGSKA, per germline (reference sequence). The CDR3 extends over 14 amino acids. V lost 5 bases, J lost 6 bases, and 9 bases stayed unmatched. The CDR3, as DNA: TGCAGTGCTGGGCGTAGGACAGGGGGCGCCGAGCAGTACTTC. This translates into CSAGRRTGGAEQYF.

The sample holds many counts of this clonotype. This CDR3 reads CASSRTSGTTDTQYF. The CDR3 DNA reads TGTGCCAGCAGCAGGACTAGCGGGACCACAGATACGCAGTATTTT. This chain links TRBV5-5 with TRBJ2-3; 12 nucleotides line up with TRBD2. With 4 bases clipped from V and 2 bases from J, the junction kept 2 bases outside the gene matches. CDR1 SGHKS and CDR2 YYEKEE come from the germline V gene (reference sequence). The CDR3 is made up of 15 amino acids.

This clonotype was found a few times. The rearrangement links TRBV10-3 to TRBJ2-5, with D tentatively TRBD2 (5 bases). Germline V gene data show CDR1 as ENHRY and CDR2 as SYGVKD. Trimming pared 6 bases from V and 4 bases from J, leaving 12 bases between. This CDR3 comprises 13 residues. The CDR3 protein is CAISLLGGETQYF. Written as DNA, the CDR3 is TGTGCCATCAGCCTTCTAGGAGGAGAGACCCAGTACTTC.

This chain connects TRBV7-9 to TRBJ2-5, with 11 bases aligning to TRBD2. Germline V CDR1 and CDR2: SEHNR, FQNEAQ (reference sequence). The CDR3 is 16 residues long. V trimming: 5 bases; J trimming: 5 bases; junction bases outside the gene matches: 10. The CDR3 nucleotides are TGTGCCAGCAGCCCTACTAGCGGGAGAATAGGGGAGACCCAGTACTTC. As protein: CASSPTSGRIGETQYF.

To note about this clonotype: A junction boundary mismatches the germline segment, possibly from a read error. The chain employs TRBV4-2 and TRBJ2-1, with 9 bases aligning to TRBD1. The germline V gene encodes CDR1 LGHNA and CDR2 YNFKEQ. This CDR3 spans 16 amino acids. The CDR3 bases are TGTGCCAGCAGCCCGGCGGGGACAGGGAGTTACAATGAGCAGTTCTTT. It encodes CASSPAGTGSYNEQFF.

J is TRBJ2-7 and V is TRBV2; 8 bases map to TRBD2. The CDR3 spans 13 residues. V trimming: 8 bases; J trimming: 7 bases; junction bases outside the gene matches: 10. The germline CDR1 and CDR2 sequences are SNHLY and FYNNEI. CDR3 DNA: TGTGCCAGCCTGAGCGGGAGTGTCAATGAGCAGTACTTC. The encoded protein is CASLSGSVNEQYF. Full variable domain (missing parts from reference TRBV2 and TRBJ2-7): EPEVTQTPSHQVTQMGQEVILRCVPISNHLYFYWYRQILGQKVEFLVSFYNNEISEKSEIFDDQFSVERPDGSNFTLKIRSTKLEDSAMYFCASLSGSVNEQYFGPGTRLTVT.